The next 4 T cell receptor beta chains were all read from a single sample in a study of CD8 T cells in Susac syndrome (dated by TCRdb to between 2018 and 2020). Library preparation was by the immunoSEQ multiplex PCR assay. RNA was extracted using the RNeasy kit, and about 0.5 to 1 ug of the RNA was reverse transcribed with random hexamers. TCRdb applied fastp at Q25 and MiXCR to the public reads, then kept only in-frame beta chains. Each CDR3 protein appears once, grouped with its most common genes and DNA. The sample profile shows about 140,000 distinct CDR3 sequences; approximately 95% of them were found once. The ten largest account for approximately 0.13% of the sample. The sequenced sample consisted of CD4+ T cells from PBMCs. These receptors were collected from a human donor with Susac syndrome.

This rearrangement joins TRBV3-1 to TRBJ2-5; D is ambiguous. This CDR3 contains 14 residues. The V end was cut by 0 bases, the J end by 5 bases, with 10 bases between. The V gene's germline CDR1 is LGHDT and CDR2 YNNKEL (reference sequence). CDR3 DNA sequence: TGTGCCAGCAGCCAAGATCAGTTCTTGGAGACCCAGTACTTC. This sequence encodes CASSQDQFLETQYF.

This rearrangement joins TRBV20-1 to TRBJ1-2; D call uncertain. V lost 3 bases and J lost 4, with 15 bases in between. The CDR3 covers 14 residues. Germline V gene sequence: CDR1 DFQATT, CDR2 SNEGSKA (reference sequence). The CDR3 DNA reads TGCAGTGCTAGTTTCGTTCCAGACCCCTATGGCTACACCTTC. It encodes CSASFVPDPYGYTF.

The rearrangement joins TRBV21-1 to TRBJ2-7; no check of the table's D call, TRBD1, against the DNA was made. TRBV21-1 is tagged as a pseudogene. The CDR3 covers 15 residues. The CDR3 DNA reads TGTGCCAGCAGCAAAAACGGGACCTCTGCCTACGAGCAGTACTTC. Encoded protein: CASSKNGTSAYEQYF.

A single count supports this clonotype. The chain is built from TRBV6-6 and TRBJ2-7; D unresolved. This CDR3 is built from 14 residues. CDR1 and CDR2 (germline): MNHNY, SVGAGI (reference sequence). V lost 0 bases and J lost 5, with 11 bases in between. CDR3 protein: CASSYSQVQDEQYF. CDR3 bases: TGTGCCAGCAGTTACTCGCAGGTTCAGGACGAGCAGTACTTC.